This TCR beta chain was recorded in a study of OX40 agonist ivuxolimab in advanced cancers. For context, the study as a whole: Ivuxolimab, which targeted the costimulatory receptor OX40 (CD134), was an agonistic, fully human IgG2 monoclonal antibody. Intravenous ivuxolimab was administered to patients every 2 weeks at six dose levels: 0.01, 0.1, 0.3, 1.5, 3 and 10 mg/kg. Of the approximately 54 patients in dose escalation, approximately 20 had hepatocellular carcinoma, some 15 had melanoma, 9 had renal cell carcinoma and 9 had head and neck cancer. In the dose-escalation cohort, approximately 82% of patients were male, and the mean age was roughly 56 years with a range of roughly 23 to 79. Prior anti-PD-1, anti-PD-L1 or anti-CTLA-4 therapy was permitted, and checkpoint inhibitors had been received by about 36% of dose-escalation patients. Partial responses occurred in three dose-escalation patients, of whom one had hepatocellular carcinoma and two had cutaneous melanoma. The point of sequencing TCRbeta in the periphery was to test whether ivuxolimab changed TCR sequence diversity and drove clonal T-cell expansion. The paper covers the monotherapy dose-escalation part of the phase I ivuxolimab trial, which included N of about 50 patients.

On the study overall, not on this receptor specifically: After ivuxolimab, CD8+ T cells had more expanded clones than CD4+ T cells on average. In the 0.1-3.0 mg/kg groups, partial responders were among the patients with the lowest normalized peripheral clonal expansion, particularly in CD8+ T cells. The antigen specificity of the clonally expanded peripheral T cells was not determined. Low levels of normalized T-cell clonal expansion were also seen in some patients who did not respond. Clonal expansion of both CD4+ and CD8+ blood T cells was observed from baseline to week 6 at doses 0.1 to 3.0 mg/kg.

As for this clone: No antigen is known for it. No much larger clone exists at a distance of one base, and base qualities are not known.

For sequencing of the TCRbeta CDR3 region, genomic DNA was extracted from the sorted cells. TCRbeta CDR3 regions were sequenced using the immunoSEQ Assay. TCRdb holds this immuneACCESS table with in-frame rearrangements only. Some clones are missing; in checked studies, unresolved V genes explain under half, and the rest has no known cause. The sample yields around 130,000 clones; 85% to 95% were counted once. Approximately 0.15% of the sample comes from the top ten. The trial excluded patients who had a history of autoimmune disease or who were on systemic immunosuppression. Peripheral blood for TCR sequencing was collected from all dose cohorts at baseline, on cycle 4 day 1, and on cycle 7 day 1. The samples were taken from a phase I, first-in-human, multicenter, open-label dose-escalation trial of ivuxolimab. Adults with locally advanced or metastatic head and neck squamous cell, hepatocellular, melanoma or renal cell carcinoma were enrolled in the trial. Before TCR sequencing, CD4+ T cells and CD8+ T cells from peripheral blood were sorted into separate populations.

V is clipped by 4 bases and J by 2 bases, and the sequence between their germline boundaries is 12 bases long. Reading from cysteine to phenylalanine, the CDR3 counts 15 amino acids. Just CDR3 DNA is preserved here, 45 bases in frame from base 1. The germline V gene encodes CDR1 SGHRS and CDR2 YFSETQ. The source is an adult with an advanced solid tumor such as melanoma, head and neck, liver or kidney cancer. This receptor chain uses TRBV5-1 and TRBJ2-2, with a weak D call of TRBD1 (6 bases match). The material was CD4+ or CD8+ T cells sorted from blood, obtained in a trial of the OX40 agonist ivuxolimab. The CDR3 protein: CASSGTTGNTGELFF. The DNA is as follows: TGCGCCAGCAGCGGGACGACAGGAAACACCGGGGAGCTGTTTTTT.